This record looks at one T cell receptor (beta chain) sequence and its context. The target of this receptor is not known. No much larger clone is present one base from it, and per-base qualities are unavailable. The sample comes from a study of graft-versus-host responses after intestinal transplantation (dated by TCRdb to the early 2020s). With respect to the entire study: Recipients received multivisceral, liver-intestinal, or isolated intestinal transplants. Alloreactive clones were identified by sequencing pre-transplant mixed lymphocyte reaction products and comparing these products with unstimulated pre-transplant donor and recipient T cells. Graft-versus-host and host-versus-graft alloreactive T cell clones were tracked in the graft, circulation and bone marrow after intestinal transplantation using bulk TCR-beta CDR3 sequencing. The cohort enrolled 20 to 30 intestinal transplant recipients, one of whom was a retransplant, and 3 patients without pretransplant specimens were excluded. Every recipient was given anti-thymocyte globulin induction, followed by approximately 3 years of maintenance tacrolimus and steroids. Rather than being sequenced by the commercial service, samples from a few later patients were sequenced in-house on an Illumina MiSeq and processed with MiXCR. A peak of at least 4% donor T cells among recipient peripheral blood mononuclear cells was the definition used for donor T cell macrochimerism.

The time point tag for this specimen amounts to: cells obtained before transplantation from donor or recipient. CD3+CD4+ and CD3+CD8+ populations were FACS-sorted from unstimulated pre-transplant donor and recipient cells taken from spleen or lymph nodes. The library was made by the immunoSEQ multiplex PCR assay. For most patients, genomic DNA was isolated using the Qiagen DNeasy Blood and Tissue Kit and was shipped frozen to Adaptive Biotechnologies for TCR sequencing. Adaptive Biotechnologies carried out high-throughput TCR-beta CDR3 sequencing of genomic DNA for most patients. The authors' pipeline ran thus. TCR sequencing data for roughly 17 patients were retrieved from Adaptive's ImmunoSEQ software; three other patients were processed with MiXCR and VDJtools. CD4 versus CD8 sorting errors were corrected by removing sequences found in both subsets at a frequency ratio below 5:1. Because the origin of CDR3 nucleotide sequences shared between donor and recipient could not be assigned, those sequences were removed. Alloreactive clones required at least 2-fold expansion over unstimulated cells and minimum CFSE-low frequency of 0.002% (template counts) or 0.001% (read counts). A clone was considered mappable if detected in the sequenced pre-transplant spleen, lymph node, or MLR CFSE-low populations of the donor or recipient. Cumulative frequency of alloreactive clones was calculated as a percentage of all sequences weighted by copy number. TCRdb provides this immuneACCESS table in a form limited to in-frame rearrangements. Some clones are lacking; in checked studies, under half of them reflect an unresolved V gene, and why the rest are absent is not known. V and J calls and clone size are copied from that table; D and trimming were computed from the DNA. Present in this sample are 70,000 to 100,000 clones, approximately 88% of which were seen just once. The ten largest clones take up around 0.35% of the sample.

Summary of the overall study and its limitations: Early after transplant, peak levels of circulating GvH clones were found to be associated with declines in HvG clones. GvH clones turned up in recipient bone marrow, with some appearing earlier in ileal mucosa or blood, a pattern consistent with an intestinal mucosal origin. In the allografts of patients with donor T cell macrochimerism, GvH to HvG T cell clonal ratios were high. The relatively low number and heterogeneity of intestinal transplant patients limited the conclusions.

The CDR3 numbers 15 residues from cysteine through phenylalanine. Only the CDR3 part of the read is kept: 45 bases, read in frame from the first base. The junction shows trimming of 5 bases on V and 7 bases on J, and the gene matches do not reach 10 bases of it. As encoded in the germline V gene, CDR1 is SGHRS while CDR2 is YFSETQ. The sequencing used unstimulated CD4+ T cells sorted from spleen or lymph node cells, collected before intestinal transplant. The clonotype comes from a human donor who received an intestinal transplant. The chain is made from TRBV5-1 and TRBJ2-1, with 9 bases aligning to TRBD1. The nucleotide sequence is given as TGCGCCAGCAGGGTCATTACAGGGGGCCTAAATGAGCAGTTCTTC. It translates to CASRVITGGLNEQFF.